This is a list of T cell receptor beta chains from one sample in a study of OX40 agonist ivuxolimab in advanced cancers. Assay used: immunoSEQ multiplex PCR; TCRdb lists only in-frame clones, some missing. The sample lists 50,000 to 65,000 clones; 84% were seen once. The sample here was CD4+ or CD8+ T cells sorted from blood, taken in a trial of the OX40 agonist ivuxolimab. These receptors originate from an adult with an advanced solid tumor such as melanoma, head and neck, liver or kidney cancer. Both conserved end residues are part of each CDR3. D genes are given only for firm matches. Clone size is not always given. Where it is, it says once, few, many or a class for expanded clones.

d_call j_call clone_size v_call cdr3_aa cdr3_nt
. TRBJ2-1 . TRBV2 CASSVGDNEQFF TGTGCCAGCAGTGTGGGTGACAATGAGCAGTTCTTC
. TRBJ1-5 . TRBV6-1 CASRRDSNQPQHF TGTGCCAGCAGAAGGGACAGCAATCAGCCCCAGCATTTT
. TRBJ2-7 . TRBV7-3 CASSPSGVYEQYF TGTGCCAGCAGCCCCTCTGGGGTCTACGAGCAGTACTTC
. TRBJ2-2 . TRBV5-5 CASSSGTSNTGELFF TGTGCCAGCAGCTCCGGGACATCGAACACCGGGGAGCTGTTTTTT
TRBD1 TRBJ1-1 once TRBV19 CASRALTGGAGEAFF TGTGCCAGTAGAGCCCTCACAGGGGGCGCGGGTGAAGCTTTCTTT
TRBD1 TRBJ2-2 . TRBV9 CASSVVQGAGELFF TGTGCCAGCAGCGTAGTACAGGGGGCCGGGGAGCTGTTTTTT
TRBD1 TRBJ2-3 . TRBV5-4 CASNPPGQLTDTQYF TGTGCCAGCAACCCCCCGGGACAGCTCACAGATACGCAGTATTTT
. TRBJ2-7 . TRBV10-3 CAISAGSYEQYF TGTGCCATCAGTGCGGGGTCCTACGAGCAGTACTTC
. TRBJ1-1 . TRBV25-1 CASSEYERGGEAFF TGTGCCAGCAGTGAATATGAGAGGGGCGGCGAAGCTTTCTTT
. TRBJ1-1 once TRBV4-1 CASSPDPSEVYRGAFF TGCGCCAGCAGCCCCGACCCTAGCGAAGTGTACCGAGGGGCTTTCTTT
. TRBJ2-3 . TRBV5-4 CASSLLWSTDTQYF TGTGCCAGCAGCTTACTTTGGAGCACAGATACGCAGTATTTT
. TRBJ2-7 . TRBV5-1 CASSLAGEAYEQYF TGCGCCAGCAGCTTGGCAGGGGAGGCCTACGAGCAGTACTTC
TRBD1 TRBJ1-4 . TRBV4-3 CASSQEMDREGTNEKLFF TGCGCCAGCAGCCAAGAGATGGACAGGGAAGGCACTAATGAAAAACTGTTTTTT
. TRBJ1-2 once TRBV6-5 CASSYSIEIPYGYTF TGTGCCAGCAGTTACTCGATTGAGATTCCATATGGCTACACCTTC
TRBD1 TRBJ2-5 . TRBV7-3 CASSSTTGAETQYF TGTGCCAGCAGCTCCACGACAGGGGCAGAGACCCAGTACTTC
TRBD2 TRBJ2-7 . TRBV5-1 CASSWGVAGAIYEQYF TGCGCCAGCAGCTGGGGGGTAGCGGGAGCAATCTACGAGCAGTACTTC
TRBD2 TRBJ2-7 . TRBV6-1 CASKTSGFLYEQYF TGTGCCAGCAAAACTAGCGGCTTCCTCTACGAGCAGTACTTC
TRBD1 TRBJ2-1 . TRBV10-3 CAISPDRGGYNEQFF TGTGCCATCAGTCCGGACAGGGGAGGTTACAATGAGCAGTTCTTC
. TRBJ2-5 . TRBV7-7 CASSLGSLQQETQYF TGTGCCAGCAGCTTAGGGTCTTTACAGCAAGAGACCCAGTACTTC
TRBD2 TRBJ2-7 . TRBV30 CAWSVLPSGSREQYF TGTGCCTGGAGTGTACTGCCTAGCGGGAGTAGGGAGCAGTACTTC
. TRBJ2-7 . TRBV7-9 CASSLRGGLPYEQYF TGTGCCAGCAGCTTAAGAGGGGGTCTTCCCTACGAGCAGTACTTC
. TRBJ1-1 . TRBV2 CASSGPISNTEAFF TGTGCCAGCAGTGGACCCATTTCTAACACTGAAGCTTTCTTT
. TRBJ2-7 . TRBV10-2 CASREGSNWEQYF TGCGCCAGCAGAGAGGGATCAAACTGGGAGCAGTACTTC
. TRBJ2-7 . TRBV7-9 CASSPWLAPGSYEQYF TGTGCCAGCAGCCCTTGGCTGGCGCCGGGCTCCTACGAGCAGTACTTC
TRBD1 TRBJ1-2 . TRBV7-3 CASSPGQGHYGYTF TGTGCCAGCAGTCCCGGACAGGGCCACTATGGCTACACCTTC
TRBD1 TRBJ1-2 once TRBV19 CASSIPGGFGYTF TGTGCCAGTAGTATCCCAGGGGGCTTTGGCTACACCTTC
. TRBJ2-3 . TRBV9 CASSVSGAADTQYF TGTGCCAGCAGCGTTTCGGGGGCGGCAGATACGCAGTATTTT
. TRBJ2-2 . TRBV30 CAWRVTATGELFF TGTGCCTGGAGAGTGACAGCGACCGGGGAGCTGTTTTTT
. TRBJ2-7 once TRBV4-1 CASSQVAGEQYF TGCGCCAGCAGCCAAGTCGCAGGCGAGCAGTACTTC
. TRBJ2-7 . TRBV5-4 CASSLAGPAYEQYF TGTGCCAGCAGCTTGGCAGGTCCGGCCTACGAGCAGTACTTC
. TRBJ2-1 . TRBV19 CASSISLAGSGEQFF TGTGCCAGTAGTATCTCGCTAGCCGGGAGCGGTGAGCAGTTCTTC
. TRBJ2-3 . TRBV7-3 CASSSNTDTQYF TGTGCCAGCAGCTCCAACACAGATACGCAGTATTTT
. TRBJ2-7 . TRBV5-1 CASSVTDALEQYF TGCGCCAGCAGCGTAACAGACGCTCTCGAGCAGTACTTC
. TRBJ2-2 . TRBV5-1 CACGGHGGELFF TGCGCCTGCGGGGGACACGGCGGGGAGCTGTTTTTT
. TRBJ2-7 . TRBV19 CASSARHPYEQYF TGTGCCAGTAGTGCAAGACACCCCTACGAGCAGTACTTC
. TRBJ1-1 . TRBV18 CASSPESANTEAFF TGTGCCAGCTCACCAGAAAGCGCGAACACTGAAGCTTTCTTT
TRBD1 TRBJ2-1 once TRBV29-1 CSVEGLTGGYEQFF TGCAGCGTTGAGGGGCTCACAGGGGGCTATGAGCAGTTCTTC
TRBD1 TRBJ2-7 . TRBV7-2 CASLRDRVSYEQYF TGTGCCAGCCTCCGGGACAGGGTCTCCTACGAGCAGTACTTC
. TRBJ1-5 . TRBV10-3 CAISESGGIDSNQPQHF TGTGCCATCAGTGAGTCGGGGGGGATTGATAGCAATCAGCCCCAGCATTTT
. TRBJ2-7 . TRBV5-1 CASSLGWDLFSYEQYF TGCGCCAGCAGCTTGGGATGGGACCTTTTCAGCTACGAGCAGTACTTC
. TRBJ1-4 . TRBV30 CAWRPGIFNEKLFF TGTGCCTGGCGTCCAGGGATCTTCAATGAAAAACTGTTTTTT
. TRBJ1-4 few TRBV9 CASSLQGSANEKLFF TGTGCCAGCAGCCTGCAGGGGTCAGCTAATGAAAAACTGTTTTTT
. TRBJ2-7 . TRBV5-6 CASSSGGLNSYEQYF TGTGCCAGCAGCTCCGGGGGACTCAATTCCTACGAGCAGTACTTC
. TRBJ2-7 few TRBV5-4 CASSPGVDYYEQYF TGTGCCAGCAGCCCCGGGGTCGACTACTACGAGCAGTACTTC
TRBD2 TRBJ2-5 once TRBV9 CASSVGGTIKETQYF TGTGCCAGCAGCGTAGGCGGGACTATAAAAGAGACCCAGTACTTC
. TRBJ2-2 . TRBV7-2 CASSLQGSLNTGELFF TGTGCCAGCAGCTTACAGGGTTCATTGAACACCGGGGAGCTGTTTTTT
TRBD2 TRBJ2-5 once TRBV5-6 CASSFLAGGQETQYF TGTGCCAGCAGCTTCCTAGCGGGAGGCCAAGAGACCCAGTACTTC
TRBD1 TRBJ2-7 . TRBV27 CASRLTGVGVQYF TGTGCCAGCAGACTTACAGGGGTCGGGGTGCAGTACTTC
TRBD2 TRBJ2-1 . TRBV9 CASSVEEGLGTNEQFF TGTGCCAGCAGCGTAGAGGAGGGACTAGGTACGAATGAGCAGTTCTTC
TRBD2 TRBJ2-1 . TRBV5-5 CASSLGLAGVGEQFF TGTGCCAGCAGCTTGGGACTAGCGGGAGTGGGTGAGCAGTTCTTC
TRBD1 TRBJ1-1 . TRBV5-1 CASSLGQGRTEAFF TGCGCCAGCAGCCTAGGACAGGGGAGAACTGAAGCTTTCTTT
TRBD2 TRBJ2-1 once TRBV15 CATSREGSGRGYNEQFF TGTGCCACCAGCAGAGAAGGCAGCGGGAGGGGATACAATGAGCAGTTCTTC
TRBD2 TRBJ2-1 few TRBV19 CASSILAGGGNEQFF TGTGCCAGTAGTATTCTAGCGGGAGGGGGCAATGAGCAGTTCTTC